This entry features one T cell receptor (beta chain) sequence. Its antigen is still unknown. This specimen belongs to a study of T cells in narcolepsy. Some clones are missing from TCRdb's copy, which holds only in-frame ones; the method was immunoSEQ multiplex PCR. This table holds 25,000 to 35,000 clones, around four fifths found once. Study-wide points: Autoreactive HCRT-specific and TRIB2-specific clonotypes were marked in same-patient CSF-versus-blood CD4+ comparisons. Autoreactive clonotypes reportedly recurred in blood of same and different patients, not controls.

This CDR3 has 15 residues. The V gene's germline CDR1 is MDHEN and CDR2 SYDVKM. With 3 bases clipped from V and 3 bases from J, the junction kept 4 bases outside the gene matches. The receptor comes from a human donor with narcolepsy. The chain carries TRBV28 and TRBJ1-5; 8 bases fit TRBD1. Sequencing was performed on CD45RA- memory CD4+ T cells from PBMCs. DNA for the CDR3: TGTGCCAGCAGTTTCGCGGACAGGGTCAATCAGCCCCAGCATTTT. This translates into CASSFADRVNQPQHF.